This note documents a single TCR beta chain sequence. V was clipped by 3 bases and J by 5 bases, with 10 bases between them. This CDR3 is built from 13 residues. Per the germline V gene, CDR1 is SGHNT and CDR2 is YENEEA. This sample is part of a study of OX40 agonist ivuxolimab in advanced cancers. Autoimmune disease history or systemic immunosuppression led to patients being barred. Method: immunoSEQ multiplex PCR; TCRdb's copy keeps in-frame clones and lacks some. The sample shows 65,000 to 90,000 clones, 85% to 90% of them seen only once. The receptor's source is an adult with an advanced solid tumor such as melanoma, head and neck, liver or kidney cancer. The gene calls are TRBV11-3 and TRBJ2-5; D tentatively fits TRBD1 or TRBD2 (6 bases each). The specimen comprised CD4+ or CD8+ T cells sorted from blood, sampled in a trial of the OX40 agonist ivuxolimab. This CDR3 is CASSLGGGETQYF. The CDR3 DNA reads TGTGCCAGCAGCTTGGGGGGCGGGGAGACCCAGTACTTC. The full variable domain, with the rest looked up from reference TRBV11-3 and TRBJ2-5, is EAGVVQSPRYKIIEKKQPVAFWCNPISGHNTLYWYLQNLGQGPELLIRYENEEAVDDSQLPKDRFSAERLKGVDSTLKIQPAELGDSAVYLCASSLGGGETQYFGPGTRLLVL.